What follows describes a single T cell receptor (beta chain). As originally analysed: Reference gene primer amplification gave estimated nucleated cell counts. Using immunoSEQ multiplex PCR, the repertoire was profiled, and TCRdb retains in-frame clones only, with some absent. V and J calls and clone size are copied from that table; D and trimming were computed from the DNA. The table shows some 150,000 clones, with more than 70% occurring only once. This entry belongs to a study of blood T cell repertoires in COVID-19. Looking at the study overall: Acute-phase and convalescent COVID-19 samples originated in the United States, Italy and Spain. The analysed material was cDNA or gDNA that came from T cells, B-cell-depleted T cells, or PBMCs.

The germline V gene encodes CDR1 LNHNV and CDR2 YYDKDF (reference sequence). The CDR3 sequence is 14 residues long. V was cut by 0 bases and J by 4 bases, with 9 bases left in between. The chain is built from TRBV15 and TRBJ1-1; D might be TRBD1 (5 bases). The TCR sequence derives from a human donor in a cohort sampled during active COVID-19. The sample comprised peripheral blood. This chain's CDR3 is CATSRDGGGTEAFF. The CDR3 DNA reads TGTGCCACCAGCAGAGATGGGGGGGGCACTGAAGCTTTCTTT.